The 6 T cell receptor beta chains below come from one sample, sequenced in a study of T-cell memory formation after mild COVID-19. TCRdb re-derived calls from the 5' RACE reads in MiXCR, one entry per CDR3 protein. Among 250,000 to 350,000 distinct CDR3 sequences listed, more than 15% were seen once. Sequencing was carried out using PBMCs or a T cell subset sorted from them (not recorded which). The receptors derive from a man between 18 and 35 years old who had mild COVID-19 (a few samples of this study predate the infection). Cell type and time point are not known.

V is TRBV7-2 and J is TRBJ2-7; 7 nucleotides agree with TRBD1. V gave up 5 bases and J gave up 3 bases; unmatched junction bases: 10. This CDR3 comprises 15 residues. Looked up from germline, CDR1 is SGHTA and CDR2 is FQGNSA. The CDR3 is CASSTTRQGNYEQYF. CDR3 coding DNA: TGTGCCAGCAGCACGACCCGACAGGGAAACTACGAGCAGTACTTC. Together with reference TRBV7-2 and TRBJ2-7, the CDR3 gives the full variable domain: GAGVSQSPSNKVTEKGKDVELRCDPISGHTALYWYRQSLGQGLEFLIYFQGNSAPDKSGLPSDRFSAERTGGSVSTLTIQRTQQEDSAVYLCASSTTRQGNYEQYFGPGTRLTVT.

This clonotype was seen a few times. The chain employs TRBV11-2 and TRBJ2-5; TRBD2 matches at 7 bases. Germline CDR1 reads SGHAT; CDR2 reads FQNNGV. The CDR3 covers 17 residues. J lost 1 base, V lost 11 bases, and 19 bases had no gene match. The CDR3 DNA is TGTGCCTCCGCAAGCACAACCCTGGCGGGGGTCCAAGAGACCCAGTACTTC. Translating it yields CASASTTLAGVQETQYF.

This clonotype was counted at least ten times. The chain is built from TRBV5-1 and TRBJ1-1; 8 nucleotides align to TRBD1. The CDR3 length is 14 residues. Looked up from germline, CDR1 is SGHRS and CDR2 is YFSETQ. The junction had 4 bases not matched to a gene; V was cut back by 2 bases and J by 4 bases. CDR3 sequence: CASSFTQGGTEAFF. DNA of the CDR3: TGCGCCAGCAGCTTTACACAGGGGGGCACTGAAGCTTTCTTT.

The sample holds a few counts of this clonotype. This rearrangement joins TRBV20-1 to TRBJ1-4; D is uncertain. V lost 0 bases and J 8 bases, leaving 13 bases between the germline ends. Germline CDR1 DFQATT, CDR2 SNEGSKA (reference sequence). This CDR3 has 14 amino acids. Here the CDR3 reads CSARDQGSREKLFF. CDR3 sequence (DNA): TGCAGTGCTAGAGATCAAGGGTCTCGGGAAAAACTGTTTTTT.

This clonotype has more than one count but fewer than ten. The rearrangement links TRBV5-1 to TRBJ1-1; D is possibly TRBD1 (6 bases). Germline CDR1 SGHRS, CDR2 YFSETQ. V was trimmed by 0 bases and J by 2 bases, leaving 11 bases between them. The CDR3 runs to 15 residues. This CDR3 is CASSLGSGHNTEAFF. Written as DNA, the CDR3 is TGCGCCAGCAGCTTGGGCTCGGGACACAACACTGAAGCTTTCTTT.

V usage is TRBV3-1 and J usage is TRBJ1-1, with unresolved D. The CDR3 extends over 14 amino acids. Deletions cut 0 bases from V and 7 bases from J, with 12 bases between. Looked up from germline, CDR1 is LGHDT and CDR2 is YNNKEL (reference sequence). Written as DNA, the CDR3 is TGTGCCAGCAGCCAAGAACCCGCGGGAGGTGAAGCTTTCTTT. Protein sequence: CASSQEPAGGEAFF.